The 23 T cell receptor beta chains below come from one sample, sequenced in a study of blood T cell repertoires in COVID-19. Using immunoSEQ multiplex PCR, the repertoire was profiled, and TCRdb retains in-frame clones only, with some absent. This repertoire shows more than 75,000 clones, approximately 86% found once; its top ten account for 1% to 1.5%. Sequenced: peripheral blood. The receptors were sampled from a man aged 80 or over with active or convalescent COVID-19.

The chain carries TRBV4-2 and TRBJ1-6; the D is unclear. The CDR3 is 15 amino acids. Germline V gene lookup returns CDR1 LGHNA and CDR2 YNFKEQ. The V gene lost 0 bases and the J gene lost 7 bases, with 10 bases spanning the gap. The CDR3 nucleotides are TGTGCCAGCAGCCAAGAAAACAGTCCCAATTCACCCCTCCACTTT. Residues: CASSQENSPNSPLHF.

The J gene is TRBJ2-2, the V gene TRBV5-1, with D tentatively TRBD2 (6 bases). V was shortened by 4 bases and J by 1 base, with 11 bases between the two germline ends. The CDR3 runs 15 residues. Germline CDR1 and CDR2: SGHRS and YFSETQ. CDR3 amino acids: CASSGNSGNTGELFF. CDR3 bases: TGCGCCAGCAGCGGGAATAGCGGGAACACCGGGGAGCTGTTTTTT.

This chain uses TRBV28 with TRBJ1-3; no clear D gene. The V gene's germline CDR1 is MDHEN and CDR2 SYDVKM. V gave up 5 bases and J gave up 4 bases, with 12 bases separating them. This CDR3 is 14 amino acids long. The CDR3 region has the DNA TGTGCCAGCAGTGTTTTTTCTTTGGGAAACACCATATATTTT. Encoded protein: CASSVFSLGNTIYF. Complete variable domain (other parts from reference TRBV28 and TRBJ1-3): DVKVTQSSRYLVKRTGEKVFLECVQDMDHENMFWYRQDPGLGLRLIYFSYDVKMKEKGDIPEGYSVSREKKERFSLILESASTNQTSMYLCASSVFSLGNTIYFGEGSWLTVV.

Here the CDR3 reads CASSRTSEPSTDTQYF. The CDR3 DNA is TGTGCCAGCTCACGTACTAGCGAACCGAGCACAGATACGCAGTATTTT. J is TRBJ2-3 and V is TRBV18; 7 nucleotides match TRBD2. The trim removed 4 bases at V and 0 bases at J, leaving 7 bases unmatched. The V gene's germline CDR1 is KGHSH and CDR2 LQKENI. The CDR3 sequence is 16 residues long.

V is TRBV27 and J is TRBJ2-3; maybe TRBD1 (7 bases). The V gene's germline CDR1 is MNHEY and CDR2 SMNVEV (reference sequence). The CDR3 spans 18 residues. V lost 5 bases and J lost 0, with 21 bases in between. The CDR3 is CASSHRGGGAGSTDTQYF. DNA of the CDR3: TGTGCCAGCAGTCACAGGGGTGGTGGGGCGGGGAGCACAGATACGCAGTATTTT.

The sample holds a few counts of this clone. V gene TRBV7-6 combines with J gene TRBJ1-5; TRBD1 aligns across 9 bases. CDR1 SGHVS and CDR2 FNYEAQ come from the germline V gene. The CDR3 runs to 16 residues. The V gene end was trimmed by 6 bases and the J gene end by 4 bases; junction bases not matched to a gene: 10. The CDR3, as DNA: TGTGCCAGCAGACACAGGGGGCGCAAGACGAATCAGCCCCAGCATTTT. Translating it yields CASRHRGRKTNQPQHF.

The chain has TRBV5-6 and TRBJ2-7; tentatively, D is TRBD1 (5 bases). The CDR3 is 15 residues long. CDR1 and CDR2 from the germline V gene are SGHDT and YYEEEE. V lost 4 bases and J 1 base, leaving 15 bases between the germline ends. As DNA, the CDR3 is TGTGCCAGCAGCCAGGGTTGGAAAGGGTCCTACGAGCAGTACTTC. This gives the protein CASSQGWKGSYEQYF.

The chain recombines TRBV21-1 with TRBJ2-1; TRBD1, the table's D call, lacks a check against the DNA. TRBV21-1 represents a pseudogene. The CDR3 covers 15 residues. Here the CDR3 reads CARDLRGPPMYEQFF. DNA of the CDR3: TGTGCCCGCGATTTGAGGGGGCCCCCTATGTATGAGCAGTTCTTC.

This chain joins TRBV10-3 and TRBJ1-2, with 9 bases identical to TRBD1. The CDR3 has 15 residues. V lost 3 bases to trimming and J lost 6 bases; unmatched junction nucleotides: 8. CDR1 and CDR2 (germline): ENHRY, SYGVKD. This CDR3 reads CAISDKTGGLNGYTF. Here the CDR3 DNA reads TGTGCCATCAGTGACAAGACAGGGGGGCTAAATGGCTACACCTTC.

The CDR3 sequence is CAWGLAGPEQYF. CDR3 sequence (DNA): TGTGCCTGGGGACTAGCGGGACCCGAGCAGTACTTC. The chain couples TRBV30 to TRBJ2-7, with 12 bases lining up with TRBD2. The CDR3 totals 12 residues. Trimming at V came to 5 bases and at J to 6 bases, leaving 2 bases not matched to a gene. Germline V gives CDR1 GTSNPN, CDR2 SVGIG (reference sequence).

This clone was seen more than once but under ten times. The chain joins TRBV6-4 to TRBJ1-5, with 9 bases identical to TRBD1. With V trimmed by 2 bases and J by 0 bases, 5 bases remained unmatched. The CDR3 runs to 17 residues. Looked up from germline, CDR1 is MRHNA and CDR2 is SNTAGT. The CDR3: CASSDNRGPYSNQPQHF. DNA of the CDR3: TGTGCCAGCAGTGACAACAGGGGGCCTTATAGCAATCAGCCCCAGCATTTT.

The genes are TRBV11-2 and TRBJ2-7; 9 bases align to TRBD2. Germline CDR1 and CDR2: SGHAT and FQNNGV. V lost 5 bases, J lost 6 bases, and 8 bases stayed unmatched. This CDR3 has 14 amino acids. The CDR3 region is CASSPLAGVAEQYF. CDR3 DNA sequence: TGTGCCAGCAGCCCATTAGCGGGAGTTGCCGAGCAGTACTTC.

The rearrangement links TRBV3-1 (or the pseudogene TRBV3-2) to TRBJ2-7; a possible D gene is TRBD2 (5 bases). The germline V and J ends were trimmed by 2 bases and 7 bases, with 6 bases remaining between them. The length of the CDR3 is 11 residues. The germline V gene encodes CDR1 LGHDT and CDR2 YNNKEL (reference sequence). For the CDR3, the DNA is TGTGCCAGCAGCCAAACGGGAGAGCAGTACTTC. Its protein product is CASSQTGEQYF.

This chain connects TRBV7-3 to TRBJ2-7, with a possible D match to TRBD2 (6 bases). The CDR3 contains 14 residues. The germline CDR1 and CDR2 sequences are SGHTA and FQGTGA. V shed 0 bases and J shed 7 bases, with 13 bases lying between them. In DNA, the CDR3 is TGTGCCAGCAGCTTAACAGGCGGGACGGGGGAGCAGTACTTC. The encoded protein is CASSLTGGTGEQYF.

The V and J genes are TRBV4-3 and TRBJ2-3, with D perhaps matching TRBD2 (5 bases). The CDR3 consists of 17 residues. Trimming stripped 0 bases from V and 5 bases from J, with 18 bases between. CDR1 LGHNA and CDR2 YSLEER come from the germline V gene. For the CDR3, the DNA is TGCGCCAGCAGCCAAGATTACCTAGCAGCAAGGAAAGATACGCAGTATTTT. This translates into CASSQDYLAARKDTQYF.

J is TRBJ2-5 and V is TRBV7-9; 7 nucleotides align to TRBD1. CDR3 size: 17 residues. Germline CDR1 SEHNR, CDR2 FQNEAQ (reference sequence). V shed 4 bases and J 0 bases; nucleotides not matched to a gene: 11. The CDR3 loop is CASSSGRTGGYQETQYF. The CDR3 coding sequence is TGTGCCAGCAGCTCCGGACGGACAGGAGGCTACCAAGAGACCCAGTACTTC.

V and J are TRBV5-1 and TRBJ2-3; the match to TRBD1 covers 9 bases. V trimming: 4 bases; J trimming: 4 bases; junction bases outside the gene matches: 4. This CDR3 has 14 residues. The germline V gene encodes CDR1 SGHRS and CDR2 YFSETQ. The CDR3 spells CASSVGQGADTQYF. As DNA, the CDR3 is TGCGCCAGCAGCGTGGGACAGGGTGCAGATACGCAGTATTTT.

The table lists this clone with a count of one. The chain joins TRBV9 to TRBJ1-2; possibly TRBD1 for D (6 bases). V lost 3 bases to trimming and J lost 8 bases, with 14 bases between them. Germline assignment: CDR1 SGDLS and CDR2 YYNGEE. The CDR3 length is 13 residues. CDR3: CASSAPGAQGYTF. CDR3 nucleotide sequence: TGTGCCAGCAGCGCCCCAGGGGCGCAAGGCTACACCTTC.

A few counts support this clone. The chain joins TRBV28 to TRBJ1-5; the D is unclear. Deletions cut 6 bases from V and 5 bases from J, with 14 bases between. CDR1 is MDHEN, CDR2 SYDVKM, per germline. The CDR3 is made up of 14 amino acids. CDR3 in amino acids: CASSPSAGDQPQHF. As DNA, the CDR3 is TGTGCCAGCAGCCCGAGTGCGGGCGATCAGCCCCAGCATTTT.

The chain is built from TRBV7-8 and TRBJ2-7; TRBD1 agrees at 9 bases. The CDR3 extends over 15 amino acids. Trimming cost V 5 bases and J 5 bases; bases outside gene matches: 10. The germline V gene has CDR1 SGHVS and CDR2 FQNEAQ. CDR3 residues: CASSPSGQGLNEQYF. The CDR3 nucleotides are TGTGCCAGCAGCCCCTCGGGACAGGGCTTGAACGAGCAGTACTTC. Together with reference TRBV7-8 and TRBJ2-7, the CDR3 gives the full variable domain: GAGVSQSPRYKVAKRGQDVALRCDPISGHVSLFWYQQALGQGPEFLTYFQNEAQLDKSGLPSDRFFAERPEGSVSTLKIQRTQQEDSAVYLCASSPSGQGLNEQYFGPGTRLTVT.

DNA of the CDR3: TGTGCCAGCAGCCAGGAGGGGCGGAGCGTAAAAGAGACCCAGTACTTC. It is translated as CASSQEGRSVKETQYF. V and J are TRBV3-1 (or the pseudogene TRBV3-2) and TRBJ2-5; a weak D match, TRBD2 (6 bases). The V end lost 3 bases, the J end lost 3 bases, and 17 bases lay between the germline ends. The CDR3 consists of 16 residues. The germline CDR1 and CDR2 sequences are LGHDT and YNNKEL (reference sequence).

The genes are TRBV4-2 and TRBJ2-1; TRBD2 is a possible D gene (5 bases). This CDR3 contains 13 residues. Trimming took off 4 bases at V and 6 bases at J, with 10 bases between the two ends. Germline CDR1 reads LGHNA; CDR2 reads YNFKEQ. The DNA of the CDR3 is TGTGCCAGCAGCCCCTCCGGGGTCAATGAGCAGTTCTTC. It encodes CASSPSGVNEQFF.

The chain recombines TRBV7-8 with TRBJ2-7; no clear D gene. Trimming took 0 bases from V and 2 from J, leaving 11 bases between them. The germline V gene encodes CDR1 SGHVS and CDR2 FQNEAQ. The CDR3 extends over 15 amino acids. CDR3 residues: CASSLALENTYEQYF. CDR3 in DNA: TGTGCCAGCAGCTTAGCGTTGGAGAACACCTACGAGCAGTACTTC.